Only a few counts were recorded for the clone carrying this T cell receptor beta chain. Its antigen is unknown. The CDR3 is 14 residues long. The V gene's germline CDR1 is LNHNV and CDR2 YYDKDF (reference sequence). The V gene lost 1 base and the J gene lost 4 bases, with 9 bases spanning the gap. This entry belongs to a study of early T cells in non-severe SARS-CoV-2 infection. TCRdb re-called the 5' RACE reads through MiXCR, storing one row per CDR3 protein. Of approximately 45,000 distinct CDR3 sequences listed, around 6.1% are singletons. Notes on the study in general: Sequences matched to VDJdb favored anti-spike CD8 responses, while private and CD4 specificities were missed.

The receptor was isolated from an adult who was a healthcare worker with PCR-confirmed SARS-CoV-2 infection or an uninfected control (not recorded which). The chain has TRBV15 and TRBJ2-3; D unclear. The sample consisted of whole blood. In DNA, the CDR3 is TGTGCCACCAGCAGAGTGGCGACGTCAGATACGCAGTATTTT. Translation: CATSRVATSDTQYF.